This T cell receptor beta chain was profiled in a study of identical twins. Each cDNA held unique molecular identifiers, and template switching gave it a universal primer site. Via MiXCR, TCRdb re-called the 5' RACE reads, giving one row per CDR3 protein. The sample includes some 1,700,000 distinct CDR3 sequences, under 35% of them seen just once. Notes on this clonotype: What it recognizes is unknown.

Points from the study as a whole: Invariant MAIT and iNKT cells are populations that could partly confound zero-insertion analyses.

The CDR3 contains 14 residues. Germline V lookup: CDR1 SGHTA, CDR2 FQGNSA. The V gene lost 5 bases and the J gene lost 5 bases, with 13 bases spanning the gap. This receptor was taken from a newborn girl in good health. Sequenced input: cord blood. The V call is TRBV7-2, the J call TRBJ2-1; perhaps TRBD2 as D (6 bases). This CDR3 reads CASSGKSSDNEQFF. Written as DNA, the CDR3 is TGTGCCAGCAGCGGGAAATCTAGCGACAATGAGCAGTTCTTC.